A selection of T cell receptor beta chains follows, all from one sample in a study of identical twins. TCRdb reprocessed the 5' RACE reads via MiXCR and lists one record per CDR3 protein. In the table there are over 600,000 distinct CDR3 sequences, 21% of which are singletons. The same data also contributed to another study, on T cells expressing NK-cell markers.

Sequencing was done on a sample of PBMCs. These receptor sequences come from a young woman in good health. CDR3s include the opening cysteine and the closing phenylalanine or tryptophan. Fields, in order: D gene, clone size, V gene, J gene, CDR3 DNA, CDR3 protein. A D gene is named only where the DNA matches it firmly. Part of the rows lack a size; the others show once, few, many or a class for expanded clones.

>.|.|TRBV13|TRBJ2-1
TGTGCCAGCAGCTTAGGGCGGGGGCAGTTCTTC
CASSLGRGQFF
>TRBD1|many|TRBV12-3/TRBV12-4|TRBJ1-2
TGTGCCAGCACCTACAGGGGTGGCTACACCTTC
CASTYRGGYTF
>.|few|TRBV20-1|TRBJ1-2
TGCAGTGGGTCCTCCGGGACGGGAAACTATGGCTACACCTTC
CSGSSGTGNYGYTF
>.|few|TRBV15|TRBJ2-1
TGTGCCACCAGCCGAGCGCCTCGGAATGAGCAGTTCTTC
CATSRAPRNEQFF
>.|few|TRBV11-3|TRBJ1-1
TGTGCCAGCAGCCCCGGTGGGGGGAACACTGAAGCTTTCTTT
CASSPGGGNTEAFF
>TRBD2|few|TRBV9|TRBJ2-1
TGTGCCAGCAGCACCTCCGGGACTAAGAACGATGAGCAGTTCTTC
CASSTSGTKNDEQFF
>TRBD2|many|TRBV9|TRBJ2-1
TGTGCCAGCAGCGTTAGCGGGTTGGTTGAGCAGTTCTTC
CASSVSGLVEQFF
>.|.|TRBV4-3|TRBJ2-1
TGCGCCAGCAGCGCGGGCATCTCCTACAATGAGCAGTTCTTC
CASSAGISYNEQFF
>.|many|TRBV7-8|TRBJ1-1
TGTGCCAGCAGCGAGCGGGGGGGCACTGAAGCTTTCTTT
CASSERGGTEAFF
>.|.|TRBV9|TRBJ2-5
TGTGCCAGCAGCGTCACAGGTTGGCGGGAGACCCAGTACTTC
CASSVTGWRETQYF
>.|many|TRBV7-6|TRBJ2-7
TGTGCCAGCAGCTTAGCGTGGAAGCACGAGCAGTACTTC
CASSLAWKHEQYF
>.|.|TRBV20-1|TRBJ2-1
TGCAGTGCTATTTCTAGGTGGGTCTACAATGAGCAGTTCTTC
CSAISRWVYNEQFF
>.|.|TRBV10-3|TRBJ2-7
TGTGCCATCACCCTCAACCTACGAGCAAAGGGCTACTACGAGCAGTACTTC
CAITLNLRAKGYYEQYF
>TRBD2|.|TRBV27|TRBJ2-1
TGTGCCAGCAGTGCCTTAAAGTCTAGCGGGAGTGTTGAGCAGTTCTTC
CASSALKSSGSVEQFF
>.|.|TRBV6-1|TRBJ1-6
TGTGCCAGTGGAGGGACGGTTAATTCACCCCTCCACTTT
CASGGTVNSPLHF
>.|.|TRBV9|TRBJ2-1
TGTGCCAGCAGCGTAGCGCCAATGAGCGGACGGAATGAGCAGTTCTTC
CASSVAPMSGRNEQFF
>.|few|TRBV20-1|TRBJ2-1
TGCAGTGCAGAACCAGGCTACAATGAGCAGTTCTTC
CSAEPGYNEQFF
>.|many|TRBV5-1|TRBJ1-1
TGTGCCAGCAGCTTGTCGGGGACTGAAGCTTTCTTT
CASSLSGTEAFF
>.|.|TRBV12-3/TRBV12-4|TRBJ1-4
TGTGCCAGCAGGGGGATCAAGTATAAACTGTTTTTT
CASRGIKYKLFF